This T cell receptor (beta chain) emerged from a study of T cells after yellow fever vaccination. Study-wide results and limits: Few clonotypes appeared in both CD4 and CD8 compartments.

Details on this clonotype: No antigen is known for it.

The CDR3 sequence is 15 residues long. V dropped 2 bases and J dropped 2; count of bases not matched to a gene: 5. CDR1 and CDR2 (germline): MNHNY, SVGAGI (reference sequence). The authors made TCR cDNA by 5'RACE template switching, adding a universal primer site and UMIs. TCRdb fed the 5' RACE reads into MiXCR, producing one record per CDR3 protein. The sample shows approximately 300,000 distinct CDR3 sequences, about 10% of them seen only once. This chain joins TRBV6-6 and TRBJ2-7; 8 positions agree with TRBD1. This clonotype was obtained from a man aged 18-30 years who received the YFV17D yellow fever vaccine. Sequencing was performed on CD4+ T cells sorted from PBMCs, taken 45 days after the yellow fever booster vaccination. Here the CDR3 reads CASSYHGTGPYEQYF. CDR3 bases: TGTGCCAGCAGTTACCATGGGACAGGACCCTACGAGCAGTACTTC.